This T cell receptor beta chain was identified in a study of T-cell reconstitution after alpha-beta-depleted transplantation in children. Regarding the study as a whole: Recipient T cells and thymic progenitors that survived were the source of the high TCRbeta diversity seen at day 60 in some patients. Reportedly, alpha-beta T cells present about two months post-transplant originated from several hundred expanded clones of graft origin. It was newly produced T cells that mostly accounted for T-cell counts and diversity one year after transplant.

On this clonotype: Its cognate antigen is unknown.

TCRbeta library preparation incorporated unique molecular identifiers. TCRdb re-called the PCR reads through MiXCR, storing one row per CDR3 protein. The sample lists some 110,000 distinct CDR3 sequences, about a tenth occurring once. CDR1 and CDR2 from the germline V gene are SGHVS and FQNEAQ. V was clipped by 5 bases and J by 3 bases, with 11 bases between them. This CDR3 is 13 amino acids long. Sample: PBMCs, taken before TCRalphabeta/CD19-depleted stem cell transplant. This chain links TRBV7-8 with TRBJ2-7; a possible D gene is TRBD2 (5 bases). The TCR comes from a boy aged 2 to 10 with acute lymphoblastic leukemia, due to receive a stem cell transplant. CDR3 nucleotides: TGTGCCAGCAGCGCCGGGATATTCTACGAGCAGTACTTC. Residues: CASSAGIFYEQYF.